These 15 T cell receptor beta chains came from one sample sequenced in a study of tissue T cells after allogeneic stem cell transplantation. TCRdb's copy holds only in-frame clones and misses some; the assay was immunoSEQ multiplex PCR. The profile shows 2,500 to 3,000 clones, about 59% of them singletons. Steroid-refractory graft-versus-host disease after allogeneic hematopoietic cell transplant qualified adults for prospective research-autopsy enrollment. This sample comprised duodenal tissue, obtained at autopsy. The receptor set was obtained from a male patient at least 60 years old with steroid-refractory graft-versus-host disease after an allogeneic stem cell transplant. The graft donor may have given rise to some T cells.

The genes are TRBV5-1 and TRBJ1-1; the D is unclear. CDR1 is SGHRS, CDR2 YFSETQ, per germline. The CDR3 has 15 residues. Trimming pared 4 bases from V and 4 bases from J, leaving 17 bases between. DNA of the CDR3: TGCGCCAGCAGCCCGATGGACCCCGCGAGCACTGAAGCTTTCTTT. Its protein is CASSPMDPASTEAFF.

This clone occurred a few times. The chain joins TRBV6-6 to TRBJ1-1, with a possible D match to TRBD1 (6 bases). This CDR3 spans 13 amino acids. Looked up from germline, CDR1 is MNHNY and CDR2 is SVGAGI (reference sequence). Trimming stripped 7 bases from V and 3 bases from J, with 12 bases between. CDR3 residues: CASNLQGYTEAFF. The CDR3 region has the DNA TGTGCCAGCAATCTACAGGGATACACTGAAGCTTTCTTT.

Note on this clone: This sample includes further DNA sequences coding for the same CDR3. V gene TRBV12-3 or TRBV12-4 combines with J gene TRBJ2-7; either TRBD1 or TRBD2 may supply D (5 bases each). CDR3 size: 12 residues. Trimming shortened V by 5 bases and J by 3 bases, and 8 bases separated the two germline ends. In nucleotides, the CDR3 is TGTGCCAGCAGTCCTGGGGGCTACGAGCAGTACTTC. Its protein is CASSPGGYEQYF.

This sequence joins TRBV11-2 and TRBJ2-7; maybe TRBD2 (5 bases). Deletions cut 7 bases from V and 10 bases from J, with 17 bases between. Germline V lookup: CDR1 SGHAT, CDR2 FQNNGV. The CDR3 runs to 12 residues. CDR3 amino acids: CASTANRESQYF. CDR3 nucleotide sequence: TGTGCCAGCACCGCAAACCGGGAAAGCCAGTACTTC.

This rearrangement joins TRBV6-2 or TRBV6-3 to TRBJ2-7; D gene unclear. CDR1 is MNHEY and CDR2 is SVGEGT in the germline V gene. The CDR3 loop spans 11 amino acids. V lost 5 bases and J 7 bases, leaving 9 bases between the germline ends. CDR3: CASSQMKEQYF. CDR3 coding DNA: TGTGCCAGCAGTCAAATGAAGGAGCAGTACTTC.

The gene calls are TRBV7-9 and TRBJ1-2, with a tentative D call TRBD1 (6 bases). This CDR3 spans 15 amino acids. The V end lost 1 base, the J end lost 3 bases, and 12 bases lay between the germline ends. CDR1 is SEHNR, CDR2 FQNEAQ, per germline (reference sequence). The CDR3, as DNA: TGTGCCAGCAGCTTAGGGGTCCCAGGGGACTATGGCTACACCTTC. Translation gives CASSLGVPGDYGYTF.

This clone was observed a few times. J is TRBJ1-6 and V is TRBV3-1 (or the pseudogene TRBV3-2), with D possibly TRBD1 on 5 matching bases. Germline V gives CDR1 LGHDT, CDR2 YNNKEL (reference sequence). V gave up 4 bases and J gave up 8 bases, with 12 bases separating them. The CDR3 spans 14 residues. For the CDR3, the DNA is TGTGCCAGCAGCCGCGACAGCGGCTATTCACCCCTCCACTTT. This gives the protein CASSRDSGYSPLHF.

The rearrangement joins TRBV6-6 to TRBJ1-1; a possible D gene is TRBD1 (5 bases). This CDR3 region has 12 residues. Germline V gene sequence: CDR1 MNHNY, CDR2 SVGAGI (reference sequence). With 2 bases removed from V and 6 bases from J, the gap between germline ends came to 7 bases. The CDR3, as DNA: TGTGCCAGCAGTTACCAAGGGGCTGAAGCTTTCTTT. Its translation is CASSYQGAEAFF.

CDR3 coding DNA: TGTGCCAGCTCGGAAGGGGGGACTGGTAATGAGCAGTTCTTC. Its translation: CASSEGGTGNEQFF. The chain joins TRBV15 to TRBJ2-1; D tentatively reads TRBD1 or TRBD2 (6 bases each). CDR1 and CDR2 (germline): LNHNV, YYDKDF (reference sequence). The CDR3 runs to 14 residues. Trimming shortened V by 10 bases and J by 7 bases, and 20 bases separated the two germline ends.

The chain uses TRBV4-3 and TRBJ2-5; D is possibly TRBD1 (6 bases). Per germline, CDR1 LGHNA and CDR2 YSLEER. This CDR3 is 15 amino acids long. V was pared by 0 bases and J by 4 bases, with 12 bases between. This CDR3 is CASSQDRGQSETQYF. CDR3 coding DNA: TGCGCCAGCAGCCAAGATCGAGGACAGTCAGAGACCCAGTACTTC.

The V call is TRBV10-3, the J call TRBJ2-7; 9 bases are shared with TRBD2. Germline V gene lookup returns CDR1 ENHRY and CDR2 SYGVKD. The CDR3 contains 15 residues. V lost 4 bases and J lost 0; bases outside the gene matches: 4. CDR3 DNA sequence: TGTGCCATCAGTGCGGCGGGGGGGGGCTCCTACGAGCAGTACTTC. Amino acid sequence: CAISAAGGGSYEQYF.

The J gene is TRBJ1-5, the V gene TRBV4-1, with no clear D. Per the germline V gene, CDR1 is MGHRA and CDR2 is YSYEKL. CDR3 size: 15 residues. Trimming stripped 0 bases from V and 3 bases from J, with 9 bases between. Here the CDR3 reads CASSQERITNQPQHF. The CDR3 DNA sequence: TGCGCCAGCAGCCAAGAGAGAATCACCAATCAGCCCCAGCATTTT.

The rearrangement uses TRBV7-9 and TRBJ1-2, with D unclear. This CDR3 is 10 amino acids long. The germline V gene has CDR1 SEHNR and CDR2 FQNEAQ (reference sequence). Trimming took off 2 bases at V and 6 bases at J, with 1 base between the two ends. The CDR3 sequence: CASSLNGYTF. The CDR3, as DNA: TGTGCCAGCAGCTTAAATGGCTACACCTTC.

The CDR3 protein is CASSFQFTGANVLTF. The CDR3 DNA follows: TGCGCCAGCAGCTTCCAATTTACTGGGGCCAACGTCCTGACTTTC. The rearrangement uses TRBV5-1 and TRBJ2-6; D gene uncertain. This CDR3 has 15 amino acids. Trimming pared 2 bases from V and 2 bases from J, leaving 8 bases between. The germline V gene encodes CDR1 SGHRS and CDR2 YFSETQ.

This clone is large (0.1 to 1%) within its sample. The gene calls are TRBV11-3 and TRBJ2-5; D might be TRBD1 (8 bases). V lost 5 bases, J lost 0 bases, and 16 bases lay in between. The CDR3 length is 16 residues. CDR1 is SGHNT, CDR2 YENEEA, per germline. CDR3 protein: CASSPQGAGDQETQYF. The CDR3 coding sequence is TGTGCCAGCAGCCCCCAGGGGGCGGGGGACCAAGAGACCCAGTACTTC. Full variable domain (remainder filled in from reference TRBV11-3 and TRBJ2-5): EAGVVQSPRYKIIEKKQPVAFWCNPISGHNTLYWYLQNLGQGPELLIRYENEEAVDDSQLPKDRFSAERLKGVDSTLKIQPAELGDSAVYLCASSPQGAGDQETQYFGPGTRLLVL.